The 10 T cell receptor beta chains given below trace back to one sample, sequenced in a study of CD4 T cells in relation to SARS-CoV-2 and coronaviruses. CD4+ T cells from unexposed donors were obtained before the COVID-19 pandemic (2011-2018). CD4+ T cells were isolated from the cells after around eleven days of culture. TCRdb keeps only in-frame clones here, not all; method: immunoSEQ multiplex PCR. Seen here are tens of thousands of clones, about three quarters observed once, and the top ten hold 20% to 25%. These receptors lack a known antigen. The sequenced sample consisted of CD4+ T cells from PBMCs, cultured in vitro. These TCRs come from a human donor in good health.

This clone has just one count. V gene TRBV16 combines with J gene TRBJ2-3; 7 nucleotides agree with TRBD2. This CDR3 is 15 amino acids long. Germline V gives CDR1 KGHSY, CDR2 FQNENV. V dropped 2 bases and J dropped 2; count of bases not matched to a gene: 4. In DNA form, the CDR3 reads TGTGCCAGCAGCCAAGCAGGACTAGTCACAGATACGCAGTATTTT. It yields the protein CASSQAGLVTDTQYF.

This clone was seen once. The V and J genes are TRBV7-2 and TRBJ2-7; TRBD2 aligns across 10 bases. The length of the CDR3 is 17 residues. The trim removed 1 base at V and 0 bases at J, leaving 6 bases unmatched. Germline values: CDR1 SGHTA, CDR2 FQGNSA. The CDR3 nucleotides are TGTGCCAGCAGCTTAGTGACTAGCGGGTTAAGCTCCTACGAGCAGTACTTC. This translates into CASSLVTSGLSSYEQYF.

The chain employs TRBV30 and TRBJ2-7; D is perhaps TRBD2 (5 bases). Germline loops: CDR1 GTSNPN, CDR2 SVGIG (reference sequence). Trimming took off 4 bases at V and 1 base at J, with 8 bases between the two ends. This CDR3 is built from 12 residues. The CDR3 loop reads CAWIRGSYEQYF. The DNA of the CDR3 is TGTGCCTGGATCAGAGGGTCCTACGAGCAGTACTTC.

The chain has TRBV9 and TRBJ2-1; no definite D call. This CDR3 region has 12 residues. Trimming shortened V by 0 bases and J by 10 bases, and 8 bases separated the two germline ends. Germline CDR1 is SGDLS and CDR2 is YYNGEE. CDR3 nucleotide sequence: TGTGCCAGCAGCGTAGGACTGTCGGAGCAGTTCTTC. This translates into CASSVGLSEQFF.

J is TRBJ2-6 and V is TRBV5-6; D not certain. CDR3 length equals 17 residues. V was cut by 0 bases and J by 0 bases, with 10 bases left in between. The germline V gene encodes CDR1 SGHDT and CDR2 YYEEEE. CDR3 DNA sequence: TGTGCCAGCAGCTTGGTTCGGCAAATCTCTGGGGCCAACGTCCTGACTTTC. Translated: CASSLVRQISGANVLTF.

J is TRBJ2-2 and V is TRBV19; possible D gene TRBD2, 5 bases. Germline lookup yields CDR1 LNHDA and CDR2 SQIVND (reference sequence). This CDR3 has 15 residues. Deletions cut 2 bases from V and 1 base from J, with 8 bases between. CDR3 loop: CASSISGRNTGELFF. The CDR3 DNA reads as TGTGCCAGTAGTATAAGCGGTCGGAACACCGGGGAGCTGTTTTTT.

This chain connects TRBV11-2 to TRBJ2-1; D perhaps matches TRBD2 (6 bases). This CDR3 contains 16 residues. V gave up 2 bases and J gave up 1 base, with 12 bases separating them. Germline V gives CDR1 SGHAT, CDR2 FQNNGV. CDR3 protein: CASSLRRGLSYNEQFF. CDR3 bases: TGTGCCAGCAGCTTACGGCGGGGCCTATCCTACAATGAGCAGTTCTTC. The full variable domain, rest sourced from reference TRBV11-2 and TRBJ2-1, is EAGVAQSPRYKIIEKRQSVAFWCNPISGHATLYWYQQILGQGPKLLIQFQNNGVVDDSQLPKDRFSAERLKGVDSTLKIQPAKLEDSAVYLCASSLRRGLSYNEQFFGPGTRLTVL.

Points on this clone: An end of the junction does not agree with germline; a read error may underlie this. The chain's CDR3 is CASREGGSGNTIYF. In DNA form, the CDR3 reads TGTGCCAGCAGGGAAGGGGGTTCTGGAAACACCATATATTTT. The chain carries TRBV6-1 and TRBJ1-3; weak D call: TRBD1 (6 bases). CDR3 length: 14 residues. Per germline, CDR1 MNHNS and CDR2 SASEGT.

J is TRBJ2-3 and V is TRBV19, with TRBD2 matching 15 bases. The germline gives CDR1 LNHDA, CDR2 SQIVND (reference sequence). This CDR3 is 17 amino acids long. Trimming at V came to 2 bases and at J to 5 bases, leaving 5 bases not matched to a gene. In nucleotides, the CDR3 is TGTGCCAGTAGTATAAGAGGACTAGCGGGAGGGGGAGATACGCAGTATTTT. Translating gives CASSIRGLAGGGDTQYF.

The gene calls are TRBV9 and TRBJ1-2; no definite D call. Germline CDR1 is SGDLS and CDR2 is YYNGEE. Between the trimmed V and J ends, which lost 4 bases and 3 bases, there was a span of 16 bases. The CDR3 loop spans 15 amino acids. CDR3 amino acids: CASSPTGDLYYGYTF. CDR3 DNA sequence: TGTGCCAGCAGCCCCACGGGCGACCTGTACTATGGCTACACCTTC. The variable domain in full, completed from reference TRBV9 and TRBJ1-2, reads DSGVTQTPKHLITATGQRVTLRCSPRSGDLSVYWYQQSLDQGLQFLIQYYNGEERAKGNILERFSAQQFPDLHSELNLSSLELGDSALYFCASSPTGDLYYGYTFGSGTRLTVV.